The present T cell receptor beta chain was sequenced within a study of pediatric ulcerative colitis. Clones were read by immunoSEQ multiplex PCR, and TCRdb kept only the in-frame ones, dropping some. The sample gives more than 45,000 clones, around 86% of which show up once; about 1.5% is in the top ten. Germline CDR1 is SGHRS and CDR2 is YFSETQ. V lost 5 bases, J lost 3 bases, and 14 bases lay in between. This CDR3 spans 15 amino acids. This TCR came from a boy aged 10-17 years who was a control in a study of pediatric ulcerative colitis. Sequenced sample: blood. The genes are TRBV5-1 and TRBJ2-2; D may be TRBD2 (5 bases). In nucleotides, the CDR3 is TGCGCCAGCAGAGCTAAGCAGCGGCACACCGGGGAGCTGTTTTTT. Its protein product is CASRAKQRHTGELFF. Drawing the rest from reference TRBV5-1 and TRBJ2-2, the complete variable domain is KAGVTQTPRYLIKTRGQQVTLSCSPISGHRSVSWYQQTPGQGLQFLFEYFSETQRNKGNFPGRFSGRQFSNSRSEMNVSTLELGDSALYLCASRAKQRHTGELFFGEGSRLTVL.